This TCR beta chain originates from a study of cytomegalovirus exposure and HLA in healthy donors. The PCR used 60 Vbeta and 13 Jbeta primers. Produced via immunoSEQ multiplex PCR; TCRdb's table is partial and in-frame only. Of around 230,000 clones in the sample, roughly 79% were seen once. Germline values: CDR1 SGHTA, CDR2 FQGTGA. The CDR3 extends over 13 amino acids. The V gene lost 8 bases and the J gene lost 6 bases, with 16 bases spanning the gap. This clonotype was sampled from a male donor in good health and CMV-seronegative. The sample was PBMCs. This chain connects TRBV7-3 to TRBJ1-1; a weak D match, TRBD1 (5 bases). Written as DNA, the CDR3 is TGTGCCAGCGCCGGAGGGACGGTCTCTGAAGCTTTCTTT. Protein product: CASAGGTVSEAFF.